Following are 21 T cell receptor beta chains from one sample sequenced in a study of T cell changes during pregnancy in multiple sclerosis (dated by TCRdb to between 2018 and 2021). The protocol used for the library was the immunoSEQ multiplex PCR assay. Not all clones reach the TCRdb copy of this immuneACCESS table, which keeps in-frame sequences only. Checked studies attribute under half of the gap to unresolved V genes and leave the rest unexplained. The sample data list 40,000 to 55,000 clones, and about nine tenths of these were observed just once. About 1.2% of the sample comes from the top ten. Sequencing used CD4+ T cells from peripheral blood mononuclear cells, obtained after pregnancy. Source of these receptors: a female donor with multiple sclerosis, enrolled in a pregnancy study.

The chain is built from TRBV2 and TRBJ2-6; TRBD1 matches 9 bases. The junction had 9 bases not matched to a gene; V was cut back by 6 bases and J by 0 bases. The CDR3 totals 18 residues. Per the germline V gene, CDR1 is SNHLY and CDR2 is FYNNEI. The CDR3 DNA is TGTGCCAGCAGGACGGACAGGGGAATAAACTCTGGGGCCAACGTCCTGACTTTC. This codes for CASRTDRGINSGANVLTF.

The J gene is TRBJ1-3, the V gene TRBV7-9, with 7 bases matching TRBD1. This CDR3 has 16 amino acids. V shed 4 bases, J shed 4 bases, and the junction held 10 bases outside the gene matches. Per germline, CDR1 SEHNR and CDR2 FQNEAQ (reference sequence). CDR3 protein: CASSSYSARGGNTIYF. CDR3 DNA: TGTGCCAGCAGCTCATACTCGGCCAGGGGGGGAAACACCATATATTTT.

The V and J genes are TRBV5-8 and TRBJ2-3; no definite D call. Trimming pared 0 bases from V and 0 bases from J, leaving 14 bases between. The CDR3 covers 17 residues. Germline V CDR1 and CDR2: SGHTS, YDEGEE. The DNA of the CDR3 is TGTGCCAGCAGCTTGGGTAGTTCCATCCGAAGCACAGATACGCAGTATTTT. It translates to CASSLGSSIRSTDTQYF.

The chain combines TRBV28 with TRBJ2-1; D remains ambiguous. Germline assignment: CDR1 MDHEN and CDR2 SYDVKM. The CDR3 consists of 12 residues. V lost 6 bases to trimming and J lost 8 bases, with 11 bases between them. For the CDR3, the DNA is TGTGCCAGCAGCAGTCTTGACTATGAGCAGTTCTTC. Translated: CASSSLDYEQFF.

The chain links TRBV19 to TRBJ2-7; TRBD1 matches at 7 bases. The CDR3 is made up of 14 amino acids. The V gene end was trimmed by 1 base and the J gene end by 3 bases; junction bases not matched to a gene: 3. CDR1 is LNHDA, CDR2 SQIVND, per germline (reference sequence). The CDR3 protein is CASSIGGDSYEQYF. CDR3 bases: TGTGCCAGTAGTATAGGAGGGGACAGCTACGAGCAGTACTTC. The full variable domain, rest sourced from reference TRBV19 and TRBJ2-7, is DGGITQSPKYLFRKEGQNVTLSCEQNLNHDAMYWYRQDPGQGLRLIYYSQIVNDFQKGDIAEGYSVSREKKESFPLTVTSAQKNPTAFYLCASSIGGDSYEQYFGPGTRLTVT.

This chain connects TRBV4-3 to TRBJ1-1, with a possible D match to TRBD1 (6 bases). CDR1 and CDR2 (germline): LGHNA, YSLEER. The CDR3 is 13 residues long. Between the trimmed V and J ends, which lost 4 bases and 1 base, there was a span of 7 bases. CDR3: CASSLQGNTEAFF. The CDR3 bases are TGCGCCAGCAGCCTACAGGGGAACACTGAAGCTTTCTTT.

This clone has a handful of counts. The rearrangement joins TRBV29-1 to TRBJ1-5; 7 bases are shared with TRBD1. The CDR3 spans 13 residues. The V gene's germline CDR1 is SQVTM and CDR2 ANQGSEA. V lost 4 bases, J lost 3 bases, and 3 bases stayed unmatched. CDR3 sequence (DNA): TGCAGCGTTGTGACAGGGAACAATCAGCCCCAGCATTTT. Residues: CSVVTGNNQPQHF.

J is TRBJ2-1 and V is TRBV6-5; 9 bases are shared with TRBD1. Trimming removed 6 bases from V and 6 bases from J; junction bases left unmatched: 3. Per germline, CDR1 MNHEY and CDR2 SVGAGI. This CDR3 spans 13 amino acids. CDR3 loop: CASRQGAFNEQFF. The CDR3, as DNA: TGTGCCAGCAGACAGGGGGCGTTCAATGAGCAGTTCTTC.

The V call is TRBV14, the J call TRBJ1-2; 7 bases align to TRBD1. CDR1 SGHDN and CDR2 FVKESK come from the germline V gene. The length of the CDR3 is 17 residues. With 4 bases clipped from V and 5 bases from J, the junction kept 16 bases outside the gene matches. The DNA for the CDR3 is TGTGCCAGCAGCCCGAGGACAGGAAAATGGCGAGTGTATGGCTACACCTTC. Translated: CASSPRTGKWRVYGYTF.

CDR3 DNA sequence: TGTGCCAGCAGCTTGGATGGAGGTATAGGAAATCAGCCCCAGCATTTT. This codes for CASSLDGGIGNQPQHF. The chain recombines TRBV5-6 with TRBJ1-5; D unclear. The V and J ends lost 0 bases and 4 bases respectively, with 14 bases between them. CDR1 SGHDT and CDR2 YYEEEE come from the germline V gene. CDR3 length equals 16 residues.

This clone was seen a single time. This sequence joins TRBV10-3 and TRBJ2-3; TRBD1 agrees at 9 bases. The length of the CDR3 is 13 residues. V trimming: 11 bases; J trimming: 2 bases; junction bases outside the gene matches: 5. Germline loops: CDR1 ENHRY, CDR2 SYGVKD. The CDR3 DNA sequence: TGTGCCGTTACAGGGGGCCCCACAGATACGCAGTATTTT. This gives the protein CAVTGGPTDTQYF.

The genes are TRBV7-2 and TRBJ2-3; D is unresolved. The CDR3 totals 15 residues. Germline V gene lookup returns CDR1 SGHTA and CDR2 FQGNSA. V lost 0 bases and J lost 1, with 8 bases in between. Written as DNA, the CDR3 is TGTGCCAGCAGCTTAGCGCGAGGCCGCACAGATACGCAGTATTTT. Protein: CASSLARGRTDTQYF.

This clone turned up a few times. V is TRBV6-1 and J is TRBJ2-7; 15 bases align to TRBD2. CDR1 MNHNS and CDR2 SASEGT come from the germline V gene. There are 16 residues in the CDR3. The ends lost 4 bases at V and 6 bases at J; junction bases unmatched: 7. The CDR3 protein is CASSGQGLAGGGEQYF. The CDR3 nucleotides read TGTGCCAGCAGTGGTCAGGGACTAGCGGGAGGAGGCGAGCAGTACTTC.

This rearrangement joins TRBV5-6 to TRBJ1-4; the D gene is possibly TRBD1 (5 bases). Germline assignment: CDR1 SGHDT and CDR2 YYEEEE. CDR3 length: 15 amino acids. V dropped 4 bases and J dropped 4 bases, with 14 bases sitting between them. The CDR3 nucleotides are TGTGCCAGCAGCGGAGGGACGTATTTTAATGAAAAACTGTTTTTT. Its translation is CASSGGTYFNEKLFF.

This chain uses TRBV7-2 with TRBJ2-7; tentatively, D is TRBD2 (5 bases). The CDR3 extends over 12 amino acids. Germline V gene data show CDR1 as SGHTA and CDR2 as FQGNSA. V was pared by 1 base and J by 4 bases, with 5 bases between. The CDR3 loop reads CASSLVAYEQYF. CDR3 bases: TGTGCCAGCAGCTTAGTAGCGTACGAGCAGTACTTC.

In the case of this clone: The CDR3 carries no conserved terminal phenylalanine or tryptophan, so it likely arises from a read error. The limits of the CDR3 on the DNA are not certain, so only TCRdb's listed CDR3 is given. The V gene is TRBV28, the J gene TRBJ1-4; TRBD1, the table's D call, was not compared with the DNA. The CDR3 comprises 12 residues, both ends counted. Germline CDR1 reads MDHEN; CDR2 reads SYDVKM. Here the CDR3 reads CASSKQGGRALL.

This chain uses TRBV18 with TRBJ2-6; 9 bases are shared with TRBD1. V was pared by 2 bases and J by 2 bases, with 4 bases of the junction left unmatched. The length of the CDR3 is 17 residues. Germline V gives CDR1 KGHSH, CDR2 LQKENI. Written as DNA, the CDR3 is TGTGCCAGCTCACCAGGGACAGGGTTTACTGGGGCCAACGTCCTGACTTTC. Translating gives CASSPGTGFTGANVLTF. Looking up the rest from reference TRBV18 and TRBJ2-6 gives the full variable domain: NAGVMQNPRHLVRRRGQEARLRCSPMKGHSHVYWYRQLPEEGLKFMVYLQKENIIDESGMPKERFSAEFPKEGPSILRIQQVVRGDSAAYFCASSPGTGFTGANVLTFGAGSRLTVL.

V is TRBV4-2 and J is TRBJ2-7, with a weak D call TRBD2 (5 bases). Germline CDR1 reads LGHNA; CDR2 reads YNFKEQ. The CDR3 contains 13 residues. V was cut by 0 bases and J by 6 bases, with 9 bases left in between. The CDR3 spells CASSQDSRGEQYF. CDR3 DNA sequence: TGTGCCAGCAGCCAAGATAGCCGGGGCGAGCAGTACTTC.

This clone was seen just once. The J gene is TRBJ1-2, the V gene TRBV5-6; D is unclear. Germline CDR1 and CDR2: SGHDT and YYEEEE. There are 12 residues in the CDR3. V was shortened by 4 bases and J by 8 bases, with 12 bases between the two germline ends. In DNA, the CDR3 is TGTGCCAGCAGCCTTCCCACCGGGGGCTACACCTTC. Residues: CASSLPTGGYTF.

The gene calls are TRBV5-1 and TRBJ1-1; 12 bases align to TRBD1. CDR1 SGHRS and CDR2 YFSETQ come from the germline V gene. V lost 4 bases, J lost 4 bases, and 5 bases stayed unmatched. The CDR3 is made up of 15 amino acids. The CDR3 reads CASSGPGQGATEAFF. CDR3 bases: TGCGCCAGCAGCGGACCGGGACAGGGGGCCACTGAAGCTTTCTTT.

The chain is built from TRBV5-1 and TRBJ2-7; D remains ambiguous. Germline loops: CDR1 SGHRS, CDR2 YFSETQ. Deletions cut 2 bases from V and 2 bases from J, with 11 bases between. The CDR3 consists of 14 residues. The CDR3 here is CASSFDQTAYEQYF. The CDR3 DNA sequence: TGCGCCAGCAGCTTCGACCAAACAGCCTACGAGCAGTACTTC.